This T cell receptor beta chain was sequenced during a study of cytomegalovirus exposure and HLA in healthy donors. For the study at large: The 120 validation repertoires used the same platform as the approximately 620 first-cohort repertoires (as reported by a later analysis).

As for this clone: Its antigen is still unknown.

General observations from the study: The study recorded 150 to 200 TCR beta chains that were cytomegalovirus-associated. Within the approximately 130 validation repertoires, first-cohort TCR clusters tended to co-occur, according to a later analysis. Testing in vitro showed a few CMV-associated chains specific for CMV antigens.

Assay: immunoSEQ multiplex PCR; the TCRdb copy retains only in-frame clones and omits some. The repertoire holds fewer than 350,000 clones, with 85% to 90% as singletons. The V gene's germline CDR1 is SNHLY and CDR2 FYNNEI. The germline V and J ends were trimmed by 2 bases and 2 bases, with 6 bases remaining between them. This CDR3 has 13 residues. This sequence joins TRBV2 and TRBJ1-1, with unresolved D. Input material: PBMCs. The sequence came from a woman aged 18-30 years in good health and CMV-seronegative. CDR3 sequence (DNA): TGTGCCAGCAGTGAAAGACACAACACTGAAGCTTTCTTT. Residues: CASSERHNTEAFF.